The sequence of this TCR beta chain was determined in a study of blood T cell repertoires in COVID-19 (dated by TCRdb to the early 2020s). For context, the study as a whole: Samples from collaborators originated in the United States, Italy and Spain and spanned both the acute and convalescent phases of COVID-19. The prospective study material was composed of cDNA or gDNA derived from T cells, B-cell-depleted T cells, or PBMCs. Subjects who had been exposed to COVID-19, were actively infected with it, or had recovered from it provided the deeply sampled blood TCRbeta repertoires that made up the dataset. The repertoires were released in a freely available public database intended as a resource for research on the immune response to SARS-CoV-2. The samples were drawn from the first 160 participants of the ongoing ImmuneRACE study and from about 1,200 subjects provided by 6 global collaborators. Nearly every sample came with metadata listing a de-identified subject ID, COVID-19 status, age in years and sex. Where available, HLA class I and class II types were taken from metadata supplied by the sample provider and were not determined by assay-based typing. Overall results and qualifications from the work: The quantity of clinical and demographic metadata differed by source and by participant and was supplied without curation.

Spanning cysteine to phenylalanine, the CDR3 consists of 14 amino acids. This entry keeps only the CDR3 DNA: 42 bases, framed from base 1. V is cut back by 5 bases and J by 4 bases, with 3 bases in the junction unmatched. The germline V gene gives CDR1 as SGHTA and CDR2 as FQGNSA. Remarks on this clone: Its antigen is unknown. No much larger clone is present one base from it, and per-base qualities are unavailable.

The collaborating institutions used their own protocols to collect whole blood in K2EDTA tubes. For TCRbeta analysis, collaborators shipped samples in one of three forms: frozen whole blood, isolated PBMCs, or DNA extracted from either of those sample types. TCRbeta CDR3 regions were amplified from genomic DNA by means of the immunoSEQ Assay, a bias-controlled multiplex PCR. The paper's processing steps were these. Nucleated cell counts per sample were estimated from amplification of reference gene primers within the assay. To quantify the absolute abundance of each unique TCRbeta CDR3 rearrangement, sequence reads were collapsed and filtered. For each sample, productive Simpson clonality was calculated as the square root of Simpson's diversity index across productive rearrangements. TCRdb took this table from immuneACCESS and kept in-frame rearrangements with V and J called. Such tables lack part of the clones; where checked against another copy, unresolved V genes explain under half of the gap, and the rest is unexplained. The V and J calls and clone size come from that table; D and trimming were worked out from the DNA. Recorded for this sample are over 400,000 clones; about nine tenths of them occurred a single time. The ten most abundant clones make up over 1.3% of the sample.

This clonotype was obtained from a woman under 40 with active or convalescent COVID-19. The specimen was peripheral blood. The chain was built from TRBV7-2 and TRBJ2-5; 11 bases in between match TRBD2. The DNA sequence is as follows: TGTGCCAGCAGCCCCGGACTAGCGGGAGAGACCCAGTACTTC. This translates into CASSPGLAGETQYF.